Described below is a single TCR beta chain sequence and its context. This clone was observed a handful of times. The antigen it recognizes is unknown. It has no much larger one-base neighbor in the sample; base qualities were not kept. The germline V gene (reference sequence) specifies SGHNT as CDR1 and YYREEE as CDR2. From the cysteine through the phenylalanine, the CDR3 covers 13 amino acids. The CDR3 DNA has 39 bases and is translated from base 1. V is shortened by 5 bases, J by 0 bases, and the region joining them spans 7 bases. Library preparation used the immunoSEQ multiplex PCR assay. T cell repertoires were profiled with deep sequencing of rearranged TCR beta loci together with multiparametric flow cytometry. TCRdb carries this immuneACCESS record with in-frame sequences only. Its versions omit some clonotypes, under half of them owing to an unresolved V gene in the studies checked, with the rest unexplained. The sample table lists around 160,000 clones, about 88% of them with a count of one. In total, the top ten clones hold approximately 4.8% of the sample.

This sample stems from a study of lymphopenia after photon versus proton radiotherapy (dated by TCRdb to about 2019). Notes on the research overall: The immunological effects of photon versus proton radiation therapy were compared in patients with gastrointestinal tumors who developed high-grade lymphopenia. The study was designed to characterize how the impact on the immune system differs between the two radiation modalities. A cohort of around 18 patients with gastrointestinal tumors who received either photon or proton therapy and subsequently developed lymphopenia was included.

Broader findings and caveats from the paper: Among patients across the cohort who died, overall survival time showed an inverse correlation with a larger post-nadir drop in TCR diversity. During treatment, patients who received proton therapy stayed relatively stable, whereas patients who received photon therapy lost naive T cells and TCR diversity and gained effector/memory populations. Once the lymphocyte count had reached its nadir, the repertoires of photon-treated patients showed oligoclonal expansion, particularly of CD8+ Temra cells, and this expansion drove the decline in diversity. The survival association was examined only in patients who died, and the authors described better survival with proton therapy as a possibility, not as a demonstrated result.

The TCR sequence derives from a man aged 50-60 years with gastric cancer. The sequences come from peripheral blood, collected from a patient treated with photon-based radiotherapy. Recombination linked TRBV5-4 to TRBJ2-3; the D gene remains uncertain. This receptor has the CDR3 CASRHGSTDTQYF. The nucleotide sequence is TGTGCCAGCAGACACGGGAGCACAGATACGCAGTATTTT.